The next 13 T cell receptor beta chains were all read from a single sample in a study of CD8+CD57+ T cells in acquired aplastic anemia. For CDR3 and TCR beta VDJ profiling, genomic DNA was the template used. From the reads, TCRdb called clonotypes with MiXCR, one entry per CDR3 protein. The sample lists 250,000 to 350,000 distinct CDR3 sequences, approximately 56% seen once, with roughly 8% in the top ten. What was sequenced was sorted CD4+, CD8+, or CD8+CD57+ T cells (not recorded which) from PBMCs. These receptor sequences come from a human donor with severe aplastic anemia or a healthy control (not recorded which).

This clonotype showed up many times. V usage is TRBV2 and J usage is TRBJ2-7; D could derive from TRBD1 or TRBD2 (5 bases each). V gave up 1 base and J gave up 4 bases, with 14 bases separating them. This CDR3 is 15 amino acids long. Per the germline V gene, CDR1 is SNHLY and CDR2 is FYNNEI. CDR3 sequence: CASSEGQVGRYEQYF. CDR3 coding DNA: TGTGCCAGCAGTGAAGGGCAGGTGGGACGTTACGAGCAGTACTTC.

This clonotype was detected many times. The V gene is TRBV25-1, the J gene TRBJ1-2; 11 positions match TRBD1. Germline CDR1 and CDR2: MGHDK and SYGVNS. Germline trimming cut 2 bases from V and 4 bases from J; bases unmatched to any gene: 9. The CDR3 contains 17 residues. The CDR3 region is CASSEGGTGGALYGYTF. CDR3 bases: TGTGCCAGCAGTGAAGGAGGGACAGGGGGGGCTCTCTATGGCTACACCTTC.

The chain combines TRBV20-1 with TRBJ1-2; perhaps TRBD1 as D (6 bases). The length of the CDR3 is 13 residues. CDR1 is DFQATT and CDR2 is SNEGSKA in the germline V gene (reference sequence). V was clipped by 3 bases and J by 5 bases, with 13 bases between them. The CDR3 nucleotides read TGCAGTGCTAGCCCACAGGGAGGGTATGGCTACACCTTC. This sequence encodes CSASPQGGYGYTF.

This chain links TRBV7-9 with TRBJ2-7; weak D call: TRBD1 (5 bases). CDR3 length: 14 amino acids. Germline assignment: CDR1 SEHNR and CDR2 FQNEAQ (reference sequence). V was trimmed by 5 bases and J by 0 bases, leaving 11 bases between them. CDR3 amino acids: CASSLLDSSYEQYF. The CDR3 DNA is TGTGCCAGCAGCCTCCTAGACAGCTCCTACGAGCAGTACTTC.

This clonotype was counted between two and nine times. Since no conserved phenylalanine or tryptophan closes the CDR3, a read error is the likely cause. The chain is built from TRBV7-9 and TRBJ2-5; 7 nucleotides agree with TRBD2. The CDR3 is made up of 13 amino acids. Germline V CDR1 and CDR2: SEHNR, FQNEAQ (reference sequence). The CDR3 sequence is CASSLVGRETQYS. The CDR3 coding sequence is TGTGCCAGTAGCTTAGTCGGGAGGGAGACCCAGTACTCC.

This clonotype was counted ten times or more. The chain links TRBV5-1 to TRBJ2-3; D may be TRBD2 (7 bases). Trimming removed 0 bases at V and 3 bases at J, with 17 bases between. Germline CDR1 reads SGHRS; CDR2 reads YFSETQ. The CDR3 has 17 residues. The CDR3: CASSLASGGGLTDTQYF. In DNA form, the CDR3 reads TGCGCCAGCAGCTTGGCCAGTGGGGGGGGGCTTACAGATACGCAGTATTTT. The variable domain in full, with the rest retrieved from reference TRBV5-1 and TRBJ2-3, is KAGVTQTPRYLIKTRGQQVTLSCSPISGHRSVSWYQQTPGQGLQFLFEYFSETQRNKGNFPGRFSGRQFSNSRSEMNVSTLELGDSALYLCASSLASGGGLTDTQYFGPGTRLTVL.

The rearrangement links TRBV19 to TRBJ2-7; a weak D match, TRBD1 (6 bases). Per the germline V gene, CDR1 is LNHDA and CDR2 is SQIVND (reference sequence). The CDR3 runs to 13 residues. V dropped 3 bases and J dropped 3 bases, with 9 bases sitting between them. In DNA form, the CDR3 reads TGTGCCAGTAGTATGGGACACCACTACGAGCAGTACTTC. This encodes CASSMGHHYEQYF. The full variable domain, its missing parts supplied by reference TRBV19 and TRBJ2-7, is DGGITQSPKYLFRKEGQNVTLSCEQNLNHDAMYWYRQDPGQGLRLIYYSQIVNDFQKGDIAEGYSVSREKKESFPLTVTSAQKNPTAFYLCASSMGHHYEQYFGPGTRLTVT.

The table lists this clonotype with a count of one. Compared with germline, one end of the junction differs, possibly owing to a read error. The chain is built from TRBV10-3 and TRBJ2-6, with TRBD1 matching over 10 bases. Looked up from germline, CDR1 is ENHRY and CDR2 is SYGVKD. The CDR3 length is 18 residues. Here the CDR3 reads CASSYARQGASGANVLTF. The CDR3 DNA reads TGTGCCAGCAGTTACGCAAGACAGGGGGCCTCTGGGGCCAACGTCCTGACTTTC.

This chain joins TRBV7-9 and TRBJ2-7; 14 bases line up with TRBD2. The CDR3 extends over 16 amino acids. With V trimmed by 4 bases and J by 4 bases, 6 bases remained unmatched. CDR1 is SEHNR and CDR2 is FQNEAQ in the germline V gene (reference sequence). CDR3: CASSSAGTSGRYEQYF. The CDR3 nucleotides are TGTGCCAGCAGCTCCGCCGGGACTAGCGGGAGATACGAGCAGTACTTC.

This sequence joins TRBV14 and TRBJ1-2; D is unclear. Trimming cost V 1 base and J 4 bases, with 16 bases left between them. The CDR3 runs 16 residues. CDR1 and CDR2 from the germline V gene are SGHDN and FVKESK. The CDR3 region is CASSQVLRQRGYGYTF. CDR3 DNA sequence: TGTGCCAGCAGCCAAGTGTTACGTCAGCGAGGCTATGGCTACACCTTC.

There are many counts of this clonotype. V is TRBV12-3 or TRBV12-4 and J is TRBJ1-2; 8 nucleotides match TRBD1. The junction had 7 bases not matched to a gene; V was cut back by 5 bases and J by 2 bases. There are 15 residues in the CDR3. The chain's CDR3 is CASSLSWTGNYGYTF. CDR3 DNA: TGTGCCAGCAGTCTTTCTTGGACAGGGAACTATGGCTACACCTTC.

On this clonotype itself: The junction differs from germline at one of its ends, possibly a read error. The J gene is TRBJ2-7, the V gene TRBV12-3 or TRBV12-4; TRBD1 matches 8 bases. This CDR3 is 14 amino acids long. The CDR3 here is CASRSGQGMYGQYF. CDR3 coding DNA: TGTGCCAGCAGAAGTGGACAGGGAATGTACGGGCAGTACTTC.

The V call is TRBV24-1, the J call TRBJ2-5, with TRBD2 matching 13 bases. V trimming: 7 bases; J trimming: 4 bases; junction bases outside the gene matches: 5. The CDR3 consists of 15 residues. CDR1 KGHDR and CDR2 SFDVKD come from the germline V gene. The CDR3 bases are TGTGCCACCAGCGGACTAGCGGGGGAAGGAGAGACCCAGTACTTC. It yields the protein CATSGLAGEGETQYF.